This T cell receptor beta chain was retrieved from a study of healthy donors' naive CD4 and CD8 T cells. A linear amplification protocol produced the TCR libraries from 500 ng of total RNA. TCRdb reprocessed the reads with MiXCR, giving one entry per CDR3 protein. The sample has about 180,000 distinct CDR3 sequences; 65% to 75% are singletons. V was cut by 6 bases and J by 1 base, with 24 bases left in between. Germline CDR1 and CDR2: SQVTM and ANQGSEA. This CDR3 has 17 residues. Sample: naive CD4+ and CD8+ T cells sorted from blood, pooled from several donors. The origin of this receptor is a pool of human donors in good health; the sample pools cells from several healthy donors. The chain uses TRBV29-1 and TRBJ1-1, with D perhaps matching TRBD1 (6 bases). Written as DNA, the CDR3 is TGCAGCGTAATACCTAAACTTAACAGGGTAGGGAACACTGAAGCTTTCTTT. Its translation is CSVIPKLNRVGNTEAFF.